The clone carrying this T cell receptor beta chain was detected many times. The antigen remains undetermined. This sample stems from a study of T cells in Graves' hyperthyroidism and ophthalmopathy. Study observations and caveats: In blood, most of the thyroid clonotypes expanded above 0.001 were also present.

TCR beta CDR3 regions were amplified from RNA transcripts. When the TCR CDR3 underwent first-round RT-PCR, the HTBI primer set was used. TCRdb ran MiXCR on the multiplex PCR reads and lists one entry per CDR3 protein. Here the sample spans about 420,000 distinct CDR3 sequences, roughly 13% being singletons. Aged 18 to 65, the patients had hyperthyroidism that was newly diagnosed and had lasted under 2 months. The CDR3 contains 13 residues. J was trimmed by 5 bases and V by 6 bases; bases with no gene match: 3. V and J are TRBV12-3 or TRBV12-4 and TRBJ2-7; 11 bases map to TRBD1. The origin of this receptor is a woman in her late teens or twenties with Graves' hyperthyroidism. Sequences were obtained from blood. The CDR3 nucleotides are TGTGCCAGCAGGGACAGGGGGCTCCACGAGCAGTACTTC. It encodes CASRDRGLHEQYF.